This TCR beta chain derives from a study of cytomegalovirus exposure and HLA in healthy donors. Study findings and constraints: Presence/absence analysis assumed near-uniform sequencing depth across donors. In a later analysis, HLA-C alleles had the fewest associated TCRs, DRB1 alleles the most.

V was pared by 4 bases and J by 7 bases, with 11 bases between. The CDR3 is 14 amino acids. The germline CDR1 and CDR2 sequences are ENHRY and SYGVKD. Regarding this clone: Its antigen is currently unknown.

With 60 Vbeta and 13 Jbeta primers, the PCR was carried out. Repertoires were generated with immunoSEQ multiplex PCR, while TCRdb's copy carries only in-frame clones and drops some. The repertoire has about 200,000 clones, 82% of them found once; the top ten carry 0.08% to 0.1%. Regarding donors, all were healthy bone marrow donors. The sequence came from a boy between 2 and 10 years old in good health and CMV-seronegative. This chain joins TRBV10-3 and TRBJ1-6; D is perhaps TRBD1 (5 bases). Specimen: PBMCs. The CDR3 DNA is TGTGCCATCAGTGGGGCAGGGAGGAATTCACCCCTCCACTTT. Protein product: CAISGAGRNSPLHF.